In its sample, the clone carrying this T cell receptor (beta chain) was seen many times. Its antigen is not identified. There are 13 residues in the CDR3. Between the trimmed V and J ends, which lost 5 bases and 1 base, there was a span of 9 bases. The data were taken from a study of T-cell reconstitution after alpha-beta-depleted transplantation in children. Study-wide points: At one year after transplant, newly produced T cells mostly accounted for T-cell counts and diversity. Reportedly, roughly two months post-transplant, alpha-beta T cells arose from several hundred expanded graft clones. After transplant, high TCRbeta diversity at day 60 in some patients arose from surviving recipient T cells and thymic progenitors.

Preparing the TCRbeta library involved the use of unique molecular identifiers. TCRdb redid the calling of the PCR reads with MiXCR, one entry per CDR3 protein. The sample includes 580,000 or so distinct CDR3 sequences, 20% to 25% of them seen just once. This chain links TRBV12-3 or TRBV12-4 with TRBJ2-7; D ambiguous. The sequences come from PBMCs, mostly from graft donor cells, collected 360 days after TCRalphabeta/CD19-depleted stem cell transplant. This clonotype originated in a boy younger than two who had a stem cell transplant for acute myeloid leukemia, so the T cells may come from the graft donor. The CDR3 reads CASSPPGSYEQYV. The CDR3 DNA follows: TGTGCCAGCAGTCCCCCCGGTTCCTACGAGCAGTACGTC.